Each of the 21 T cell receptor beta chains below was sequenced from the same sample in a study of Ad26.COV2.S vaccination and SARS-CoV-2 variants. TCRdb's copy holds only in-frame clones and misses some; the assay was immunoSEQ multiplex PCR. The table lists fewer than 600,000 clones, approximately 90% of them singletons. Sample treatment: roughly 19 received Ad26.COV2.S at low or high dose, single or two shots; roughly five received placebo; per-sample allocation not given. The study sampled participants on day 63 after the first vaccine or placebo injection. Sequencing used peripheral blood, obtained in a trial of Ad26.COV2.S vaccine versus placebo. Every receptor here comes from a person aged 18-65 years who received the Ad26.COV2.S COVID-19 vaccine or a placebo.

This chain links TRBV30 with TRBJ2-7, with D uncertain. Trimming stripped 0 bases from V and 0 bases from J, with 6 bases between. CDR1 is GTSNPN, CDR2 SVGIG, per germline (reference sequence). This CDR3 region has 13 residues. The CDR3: CAWSVGSSYEQYF. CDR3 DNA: TGTGCCTGGAGTGTAGGCAGCTCCTACGAGCAGTACTTC.

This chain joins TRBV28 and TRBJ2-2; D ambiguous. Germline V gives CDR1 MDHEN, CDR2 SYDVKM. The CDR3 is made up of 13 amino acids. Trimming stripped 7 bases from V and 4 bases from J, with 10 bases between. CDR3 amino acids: CASNDSPTGELFF. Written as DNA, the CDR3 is TGTGCCAGCAACGATTCACCCACCGGGGAGCTGTTTTTT.

CDR3 in amino acids: CASSYLGFGANVLTF. Written as DNA, the CDR3 is TGTGCCAGTAGTTATCTGGGGTTCGGGGCCAACGTCCTGACTTTC. The rearrangement joins TRBV19 to TRBJ2-6; D call uncertain. Germline CDR1 reads LNHDA; CDR2 reads SQIVND (reference sequence). This CDR3 contains 15 residues. The V end was cut by 5 bases, the J end by 4 bases, with 12 bases between.

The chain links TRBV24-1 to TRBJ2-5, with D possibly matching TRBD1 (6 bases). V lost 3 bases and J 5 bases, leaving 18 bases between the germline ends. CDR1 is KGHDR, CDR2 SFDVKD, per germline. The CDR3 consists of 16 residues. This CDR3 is CATSDTPQGITETQYF. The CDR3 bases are TGTGCCACCAGTGATACTCCTCAGGGGATCACGGAGACCCAGTACTTC.

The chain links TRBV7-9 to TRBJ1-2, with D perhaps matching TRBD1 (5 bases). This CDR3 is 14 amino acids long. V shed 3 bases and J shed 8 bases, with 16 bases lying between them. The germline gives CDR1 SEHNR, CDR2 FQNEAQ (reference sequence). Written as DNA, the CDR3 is TGTGCCAGCAGCTTGGGGCAGGGTGTGTGGGGCTACACCTTC. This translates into CASSLGQGVWGYTF.

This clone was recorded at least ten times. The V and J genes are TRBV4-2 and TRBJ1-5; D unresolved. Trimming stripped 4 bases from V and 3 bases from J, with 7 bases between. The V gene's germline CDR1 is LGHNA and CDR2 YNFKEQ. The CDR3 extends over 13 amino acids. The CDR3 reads CASSRENNQPQHF. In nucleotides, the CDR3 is TGTGCCAGCAGCCGGGAGAACAATCAGCCCCAGCATTTT.

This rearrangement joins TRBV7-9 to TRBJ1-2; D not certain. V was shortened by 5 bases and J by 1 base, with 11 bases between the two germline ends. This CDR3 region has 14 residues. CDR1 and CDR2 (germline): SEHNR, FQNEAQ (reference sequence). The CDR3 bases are TGTGCCAGCAGCCGATCCGACGTTAACTATGGCTACACCTTC. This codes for CASSRSDVNYGYTF.

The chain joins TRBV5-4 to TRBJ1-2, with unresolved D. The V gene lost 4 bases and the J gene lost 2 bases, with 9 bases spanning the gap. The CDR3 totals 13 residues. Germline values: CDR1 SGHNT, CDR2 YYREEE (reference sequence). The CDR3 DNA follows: TGTGCCAGCAGCCCGGACGGGAACTATGGCTACACCTTC. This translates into CASSPDGNYGYTF.

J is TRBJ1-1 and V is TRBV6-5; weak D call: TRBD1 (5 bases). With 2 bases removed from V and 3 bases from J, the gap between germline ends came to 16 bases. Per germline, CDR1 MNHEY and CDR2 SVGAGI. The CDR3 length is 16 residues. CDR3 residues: CASSYGGGVRDTEAFF. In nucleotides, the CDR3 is TGTGCCAGCAGTTACGGTGGAGGGGTTCGGGACACTGAAGCTTTCTTT.

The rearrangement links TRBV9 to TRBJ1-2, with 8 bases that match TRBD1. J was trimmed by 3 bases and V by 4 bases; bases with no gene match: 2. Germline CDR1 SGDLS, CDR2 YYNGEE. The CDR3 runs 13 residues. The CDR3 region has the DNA TGTGCCAGCAGCTCGGGACAGGACTATGGCTACACCTTC. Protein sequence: CASSSGQDYGYTF. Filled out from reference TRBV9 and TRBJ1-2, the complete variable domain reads DSGVTQTPKHLITATGQRVTLRCSPRSGDLSVYWYQQSLDQGLQFLIQYYNGEERAKGNILERFSAQQFPDLHSELNLSSLELGDSALYFCASSSGQDYGYTFGSGTRLTVV.

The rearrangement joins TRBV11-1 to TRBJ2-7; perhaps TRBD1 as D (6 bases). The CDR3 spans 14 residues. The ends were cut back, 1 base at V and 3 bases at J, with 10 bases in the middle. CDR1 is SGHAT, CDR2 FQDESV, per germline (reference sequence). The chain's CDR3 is CASSLGDTNYEQYF. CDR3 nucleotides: TGTGCCAGCAGCTTAGGGGACACGAACTACGAGCAGTACTTC. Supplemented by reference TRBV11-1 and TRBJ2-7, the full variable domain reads EAEVAQSPRYKITEKSQAVAFWCDPISGHATLYWYRQILGQGPELLVQFQDESVVDDSQLPKDRFSAERLKGVDSTLKIQPAELGDSAMYLCASSLGDTNYEQYFGPGTRLTVT.

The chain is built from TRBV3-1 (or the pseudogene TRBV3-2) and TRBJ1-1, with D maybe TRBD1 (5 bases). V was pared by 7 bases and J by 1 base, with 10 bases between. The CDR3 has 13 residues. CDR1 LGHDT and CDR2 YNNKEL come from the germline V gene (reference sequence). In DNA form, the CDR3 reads TGTGCCAGCACATGGACACCGAACACTGAAGCTTTCTTT. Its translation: CASTWTPNTEAFF.

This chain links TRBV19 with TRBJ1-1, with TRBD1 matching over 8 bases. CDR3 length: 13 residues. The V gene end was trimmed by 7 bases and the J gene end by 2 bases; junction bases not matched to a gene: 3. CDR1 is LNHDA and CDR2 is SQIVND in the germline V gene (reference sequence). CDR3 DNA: TGTGCCAGTAAGGGACAGGATAACACTGAAGCTTTCTTT. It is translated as CASKGQDNTEAFF.

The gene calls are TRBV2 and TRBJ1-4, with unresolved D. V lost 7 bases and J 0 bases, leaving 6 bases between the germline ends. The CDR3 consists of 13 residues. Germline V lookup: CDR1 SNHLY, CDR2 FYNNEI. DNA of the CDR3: TGTGCCAGCACCGGGACAACTAATGAAAAACTGTTTTTT. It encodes CASTGTTNEKLFF.

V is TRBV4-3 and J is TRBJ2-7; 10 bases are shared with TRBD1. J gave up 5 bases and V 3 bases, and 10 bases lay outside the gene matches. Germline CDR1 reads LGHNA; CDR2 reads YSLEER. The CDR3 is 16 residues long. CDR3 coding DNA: TGCGCCAGCAGCCACATTCCGGGACAGGGGCTAAACGAGCAGTACTTC. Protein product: CASSHIPGQGLNEQYF.

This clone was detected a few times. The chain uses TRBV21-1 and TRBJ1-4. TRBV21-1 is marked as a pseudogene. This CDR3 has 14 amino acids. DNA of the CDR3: TGTGCCAGCAGCAAAGTTGGAGGGGTGGGAAAACTGTTTTTT. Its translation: CASSKVGGVGKLFF.

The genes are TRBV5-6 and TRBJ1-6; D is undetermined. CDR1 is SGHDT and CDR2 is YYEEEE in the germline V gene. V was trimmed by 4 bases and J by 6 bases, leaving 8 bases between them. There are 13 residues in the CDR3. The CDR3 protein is CASSESVNSPLHF. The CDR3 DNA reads TGTGCCAGCAGCGAGTCGGTTAATTCACCCCTCCACTTT. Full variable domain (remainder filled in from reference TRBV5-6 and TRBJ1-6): DAGVTQSPTHLIKTRGQQVTLRCSPKSGHDTVSWYQQALGQGPQFIFQYYEEEERQRGNFPDRFSGHQFPNYSSELNVNALLLGDSALYLCASSESVNSPLHFGNGTRLTVT.

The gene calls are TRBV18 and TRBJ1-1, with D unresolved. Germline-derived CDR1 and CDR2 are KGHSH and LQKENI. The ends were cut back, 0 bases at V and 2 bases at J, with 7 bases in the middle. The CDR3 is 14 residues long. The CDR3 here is CASSPPSANTEAFF. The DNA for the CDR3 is TGTGCCAGCTCACCACCTTCGGCTAACACTGAAGCTTTCTTT.

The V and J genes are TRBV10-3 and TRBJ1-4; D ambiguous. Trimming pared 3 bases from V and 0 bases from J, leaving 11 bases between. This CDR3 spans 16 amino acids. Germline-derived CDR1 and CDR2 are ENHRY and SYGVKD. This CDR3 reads CAISDGLRATNEKLFF. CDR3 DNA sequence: TGTGCCATCAGTGACGGTTTAAGAGCAACTAATGAAAAACTGTTTTTT.

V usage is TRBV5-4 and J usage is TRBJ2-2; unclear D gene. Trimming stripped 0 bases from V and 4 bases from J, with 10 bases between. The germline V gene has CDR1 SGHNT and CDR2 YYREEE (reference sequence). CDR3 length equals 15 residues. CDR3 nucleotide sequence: TGTGCCAGCAGCTTGGGGGGTATTTCCACCGGGGAGCTGTTTTTT. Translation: CASSLGGISTGELFF.

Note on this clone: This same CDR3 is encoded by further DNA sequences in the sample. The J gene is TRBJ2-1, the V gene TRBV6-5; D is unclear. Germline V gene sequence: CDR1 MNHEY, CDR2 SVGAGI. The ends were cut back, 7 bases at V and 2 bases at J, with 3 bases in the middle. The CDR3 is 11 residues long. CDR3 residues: CASTAYNEQFF. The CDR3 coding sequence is TGTGCCAGCACCGCCTACAATGAGCAGTTCTTC.